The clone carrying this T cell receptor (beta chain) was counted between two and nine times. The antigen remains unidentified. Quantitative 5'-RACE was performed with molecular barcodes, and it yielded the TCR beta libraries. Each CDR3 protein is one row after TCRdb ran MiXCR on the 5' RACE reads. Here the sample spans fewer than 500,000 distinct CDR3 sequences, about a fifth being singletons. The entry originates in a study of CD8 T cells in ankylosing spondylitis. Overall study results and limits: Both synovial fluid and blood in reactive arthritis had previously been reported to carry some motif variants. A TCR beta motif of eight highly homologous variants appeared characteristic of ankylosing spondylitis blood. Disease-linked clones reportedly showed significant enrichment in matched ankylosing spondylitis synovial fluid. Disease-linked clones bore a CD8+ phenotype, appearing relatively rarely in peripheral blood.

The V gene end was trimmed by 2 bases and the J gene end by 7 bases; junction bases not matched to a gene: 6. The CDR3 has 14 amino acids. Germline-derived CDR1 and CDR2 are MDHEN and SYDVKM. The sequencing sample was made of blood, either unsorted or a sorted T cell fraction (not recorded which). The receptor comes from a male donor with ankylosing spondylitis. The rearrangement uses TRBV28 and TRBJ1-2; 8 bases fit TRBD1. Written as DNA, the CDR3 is TGTGCCAGCAGTTTACAGGACAGGGTTAGTGGCTACACCTTC. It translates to CASSLQDRVSGYTF.